The 15 T cell receptor beta chains below come from one sample, sequenced in a study of human T cells and chemical hapten exposure. Each CDR3 protein is one row after TCRdb ran MiXCR on the RACE reads. The repertoire holds 20,000 to 30,000 distinct CDR3 sequences, with over 9% as singletons. Time point described: patch test 2, 6 weeks after DPC sensitization. Specified treatment: therapeutic diphenylcyclopropenone sensitization with weekly scalp DPC. The sample here was whole blood, taken in connection with sensitization to the hapten diphenylcyclopropenone (DPC). The receptors here all came from a man aged 25-45 years with alopecia areata. Some clones in this sample may be carry-over from other donors' samples.

This clonotype was detected ten times or more. The J gene is TRBJ2-7, the V gene TRBV20-1; the match to TRBD1 covers 9 bases. Germline CDR1 is DFQATT and CDR2 is SNEGSKA (reference sequence). J lost 4 bases, V lost 4 bases, and 5 bases had no gene match. The CDR3 runs 13 residues. The CDR3 protein is CSATDRGLYEQYF. As DNA, the CDR3 is TGCAGTGCTACCGACAGGGGGTTGTACGAGCAGTACTTC.

This clonotype was recorded many times. The chain joins TRBV4-1 to TRBJ2-1; TRBD1 matches 7 bases. With V trimmed by 1 base and J by 2 bases, 5 bases remained unmatched. CDR3 size: 16 residues. Per germline, CDR1 MGHRA and CDR2 YSYEKL. The CDR3 is CASSQAGQVAYNEQFF. CDR3 DNA sequence: TGCGCCAGCAGCCAAGCAGGACAGGTCGCCTACAATGAGCAGTTCTTC.

This clonotype showed up just a few times. The gene calls are TRBV30 and TRBJ2-7; D gene ambiguous. Germline V gene sequence: CDR1 GTSNPN, CDR2 SVGIG (reference sequence). The germline V and J ends were trimmed by 2 bases and 2 bases, with 13 bases remaining between them. The CDR3 has 14 amino acids. CDR3 bases: TGTGCCTGGAGTAGCGAGTTCCCAACCTACGAGCAGTACTTC. As protein: CAWSSEFPTYEQYF.

This clonotype was seen many times. This CDR3 reads CATSREALAGATAKNIQYF. The CDR3 bases are TGTGCCACCAGCAGAGAGGCGCTAGCGGGGGCTACAGCCAAAAACATTCAGTACTTC. The chain carries TRBV15 and TRBJ2-4; 10 positions match TRBD2. This CDR3 region has 19 residues. V lost 0 bases to trimming and J lost 0 bases; unmatched junction nucleotides: 8. Germline-derived CDR1 and CDR2 are LNHNV and YYDKDF (reference sequence).

This clonotype was recorded a few times. The chain links TRBV3-1 to TRBJ2-7; D is unresolved. Trimming left V 0 bases short and J 0 bases short, with 6 bases between. The CDR3 totals 14 residues. Germline values: CDR1 LGHDT, CDR2 YNNKEL (reference sequence). CDR3 amino acids: CASSQEAASYEQYF. The DNA for the CDR3 is TGTGCCAGCAGCCAAGAGGCGGCCTCCTACGAGCAGTACTTC.

This clonotype was recorded at least ten times. This chain links TRBV29-1 with TRBJ1-2, with no clear D. Germline CDR1 is SQVTM and CDR2 is ANQGSEA. This CDR3 has 9 amino acids. The CDR3 loop reads CGPLVGYTF. CDR3 in DNA: TGCGGCCCTTTAGTTGGCTACACCTTC.

This clonotype was seen repeatedly, ten times or more. The rearrangement uses TRBV7-2 and TRBJ2-3; 8 bases are a match to TRBD1. J was trimmed by 2 bases and V by 0 bases; bases with no gene match: 10. The CDR3 totals 18 residues. Germline V gene data show CDR1 as SGHTA and CDR2 as FQGNSA. CDR3 coding DNA: TGTGCCAGCAGCTTAGCACAGGGGGAGCCTACCTACACAGATACGCAGTATTTT. Translated, it gives CASSLAQGEPTYTDTQYF.

This clonotype has at least ten counts. J is TRBJ1-1 and V is TRBV20-1, with unresolved D. The V gene's germline CDR1 is DFQATT and CDR2 SNEGSKA (reference sequence). The CDR3 consists of 12 residues. The V end was cut by 4 bases, the J end by 0 bases, with 6 bases between. DNA of the CDR3: TGCAGTGCTAATTTGGTGAACACTGAAGCTTTCTTT. This translates into CSANLVNTEAFF.

This clonotype was detected ten times or more. V usage is TRBV7-8 and J usage is TRBJ1-1; 7 positions match TRBD1. CDR3 length: 14 residues. The trim removed 5 bases at V and 2 bases at J, leaving 5 bases unmatched. Germline-derived CDR1 and CDR2 are SGHVS and FQNEAQ. The CDR3, as DNA: TGTGCCAGCAGCCGTGCAGGGGGTAACACTGAAGCTTTCTTT. This translates into CASSRAGGNTEAFF.

This clonotype has a count of ten or more. This chain links TRBV12-3 or TRBV12-4 with TRBJ2-3, with D possibly matching TRBD2 (5 bases). Trimming removed 3 bases from V and 4 bases from J, with 11 bases in between. The CDR3 runs 14 residues. The CDR3 DNA reads as TGTGCCAGCAGTTTGTCGCTAGCAGCAGATACGCAGTATTTT. This codes for CASSLSLAADTQYF.

In this sample, this clonotype turned up many times. The rearrangement links TRBV27 to TRBJ1-2; D might be TRBD1 (5 bases). CDR3 size: 14 residues. V lost 4 bases to trimming and J lost 0 bases, with 9 bases between them. Germline CDR1 MNHEY, CDR2 SMNVEV (reference sequence). CDR3 in amino acids: CASSYGGSNYGYTF. The CDR3 DNA reads as TGTGCCAGCAGTTATGGGGGGTCTAACTATGGCTACACCTTC.

This clonotype occurred a few times. This chain links TRBV7-6 with TRBJ2-1; 11 nucleotides match TRBD1. J was trimmed by 9 bases and V by 5 bases; bases with no gene match: 6. Germline CDR1 reads SGHVS; CDR2 reads FNYEAQ. This CDR3 is 14 amino acids long. The CDR3 spells CASSLPDRGPEQFF. Here the CDR3 DNA reads TGTGCCAGCAGCCTGCCGGACAGGGGGCCTGAGCAGTTCTTC.

The CDR3, as DNA: TGTGCCAGCAGCTCCACAGGGGAGGCTGAAGCTTTCTTT. This sequence encodes CASSSTGEAEAFF. The chain links TRBV7-3 to TRBJ1-1, with 7 bases matching TRBD1. The CDR3 sequence is 13 residues long. With 4 bases clipped from V and 6 bases from J, the junction kept 5 bases outside the gene matches. CDR1 SGHTA and CDR2 FQGTGA come from the germline V gene. The full variable domain, its missing parts supplied by reference TRBV7-3 and TRBJ1-1, is GAGVSQTPSNKVTEKGKYVELRCDPISGHTALYWYRQSLGQGPEFLIYFQGTGAADDSGLPNDRFFAVRPEGSVSTLKIQRTERGDSAVYLCASSSTGEAEAFFGQGTRLTVV.

The CDR3 sequence: CASRADREDTEAFF. As DNA, the CDR3 is TGTGCCAGCAGAGCCGACAGGGAAGACACTGAAGCTTTCTTT. J is TRBJ1-1 and V is TRBV6-5; 7 nucleotides line up with TRBD1. Per the germline V gene, CDR1 is MNHEY and CDR2 is SVGAGI. The CDR3 has 14 residues. Losses at the gene ends were 6 bases for V and 3 bases for J; bases not matched to a gene: 7.

This clonotype appeared many times. J is TRBJ2-5 and V is TRBV29-1, with D tentatively TRBD1 (8 bases). V was pared by 7 bases and J by 5 bases, with 14 bases between. Germline CDR1 is SQVTM and CDR2 is ANQGSEA. The CDR3 spans 12 residues. CDR3 sequence reads: CSGRGREETQYF. The CDR3 nucleotides read TGCAGCGGCAGGGGGCGGGAGGAGACCCAGTACTTC.